This T cell receptor beta chain is from a study of T cell responses to AZD1222 COVID-19 vaccine. The length of the CDR3 is 13 residues. V was pared by 3 bases and J by 2 bases, with 5 bases between. Germline V CDR1 and CDR2: LNHDA, SQIVND (reference sequence). About this clone itself: What it binds is unknown.

Only in-frame clones appear in the TCRdb table, and some are missing; sequencing was by immunoSEQ multiplex PCR. The table records about 200,000 clones, 93% of them present only once. Study-wide results and caveats: Baseline seropositives among AZD1222 recipients totaled only five to seven. None of the repertoires were sampled until the peak T cell response had passed. Donors were largely white British and mainly female; clonal diversity was possibly underestimated. Variant regions that are unmutated are reportedly the target of nearly half of spike-specific TCRs.

The sample in question was peripheral blood, obtained 28 days after the second AZD1222 dose. This chain connects TRBV19 to TRBJ2-4; D not certain. The source of this sequence is an adult who received the AZD1222 COVID-19 vaccine. CDR3 protein: CASSMGSKNIQYF. The CDR3 DNA sequence: TGTGCCAGTAGTATGGGGTCCAAAAACATTCAGTACTTC.